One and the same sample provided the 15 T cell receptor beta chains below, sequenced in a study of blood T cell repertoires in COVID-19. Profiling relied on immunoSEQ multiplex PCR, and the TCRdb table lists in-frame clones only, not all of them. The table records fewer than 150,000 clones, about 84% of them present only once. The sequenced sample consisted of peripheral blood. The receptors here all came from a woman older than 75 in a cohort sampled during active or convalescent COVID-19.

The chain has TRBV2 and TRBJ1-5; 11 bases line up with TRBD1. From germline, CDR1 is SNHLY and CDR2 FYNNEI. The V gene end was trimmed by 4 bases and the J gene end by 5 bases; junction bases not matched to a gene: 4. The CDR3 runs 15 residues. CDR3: CASSVDRGRDQPQHF. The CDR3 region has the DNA TGTGCCAGCAGTGTGGACAGGGGGCGCGATCAGCCCCAGCATTTT.

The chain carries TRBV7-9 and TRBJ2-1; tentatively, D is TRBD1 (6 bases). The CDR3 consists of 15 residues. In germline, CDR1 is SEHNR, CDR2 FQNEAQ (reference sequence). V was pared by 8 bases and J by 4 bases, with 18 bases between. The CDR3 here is CASRQRDTIYNEQFF. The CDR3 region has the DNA TGTGCCAGCCGCCAGAGGGACACTATATACAATGAGCAGTTCTTC.

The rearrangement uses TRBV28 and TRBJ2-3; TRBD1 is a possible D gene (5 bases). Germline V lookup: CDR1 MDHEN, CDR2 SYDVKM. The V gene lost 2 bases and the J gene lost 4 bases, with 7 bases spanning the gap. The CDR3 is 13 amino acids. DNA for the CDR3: TGTGCCAGCAGTTTAAAGGGGCCAGATACGCAGTATTTT. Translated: CASSLKGPDTQYF.

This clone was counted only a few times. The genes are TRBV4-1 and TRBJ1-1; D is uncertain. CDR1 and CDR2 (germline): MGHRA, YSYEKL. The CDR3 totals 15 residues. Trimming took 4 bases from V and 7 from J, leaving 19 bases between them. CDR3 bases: TGCGCCAGCAGCCCTCTTCCGCTTACGGGAGATGAAGCTTTCTTT. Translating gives CASSPLPLTGDEAFF.

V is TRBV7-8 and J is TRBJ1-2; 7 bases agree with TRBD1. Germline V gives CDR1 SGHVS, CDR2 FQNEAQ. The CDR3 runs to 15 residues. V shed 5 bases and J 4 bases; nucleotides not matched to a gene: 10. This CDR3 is CASSTTGRASYGYTF. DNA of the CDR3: TGTGCCAGCAGCACGACAGGGCGTGCGAGCTATGGCTACACCTTC. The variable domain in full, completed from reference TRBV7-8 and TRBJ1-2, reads GAGVSQSPRYKVAKRGQDVALRCDPISGHVSLFWYQQALGQGPEFLTYFQNEAQLDKSGLPSDRFFAERPEGSVSTLKIQRTQQEDSAVYLCASSTTGRASYGYTFGSGTRLTVV.

In nucleotides, the CDR3 is TGTGCCAGCAGCCCGGGGCTAGCGGGGAGGGCAGAGACCCAGTACTTC. Its protein is CASSPGLAGRAETQYF. This rearrangement joins TRBV7-9 to TRBJ2-5, with 9 bases that match TRBD2. Germline V CDR1 and CDR2: SEHNR, FQNEAQ (reference sequence). The V segment lost 5 bases and the J segment 4 bases; nucleotides outside the gene matches: 11. The CDR3 loop spans 16 amino acids.

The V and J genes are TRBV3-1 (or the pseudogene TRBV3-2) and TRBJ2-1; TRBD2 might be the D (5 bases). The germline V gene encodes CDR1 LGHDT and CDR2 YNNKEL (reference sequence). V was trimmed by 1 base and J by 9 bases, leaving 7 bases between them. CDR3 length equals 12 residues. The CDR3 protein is CASSQAGSEQFF. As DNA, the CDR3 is TGTGCCAGCAGCCAAGCGGGATCTGAGCAGTTCTTC.

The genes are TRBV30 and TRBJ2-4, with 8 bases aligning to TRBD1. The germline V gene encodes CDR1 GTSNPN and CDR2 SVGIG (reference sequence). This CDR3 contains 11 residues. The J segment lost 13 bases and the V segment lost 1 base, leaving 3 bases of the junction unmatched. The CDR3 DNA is TGTGCCTGGAGTGGACGACAGGGGCAGTACTTC. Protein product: CAWSGRQGQYF.

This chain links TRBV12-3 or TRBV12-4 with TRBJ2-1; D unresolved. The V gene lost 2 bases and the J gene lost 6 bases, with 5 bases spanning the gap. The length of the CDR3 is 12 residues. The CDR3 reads CASSLNRNEQFF. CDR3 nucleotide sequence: TGTGCCAGCAGTTTAAATCGCAATGAGCAGTTCTTC.

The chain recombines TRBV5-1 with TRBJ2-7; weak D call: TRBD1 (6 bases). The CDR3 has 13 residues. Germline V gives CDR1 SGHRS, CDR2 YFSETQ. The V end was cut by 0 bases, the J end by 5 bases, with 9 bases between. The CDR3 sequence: CASSLGQVHEQYF. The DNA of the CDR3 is TGCGCCAGCAGCTTGGGACAGGTGCACGAGCAGTACTTC.

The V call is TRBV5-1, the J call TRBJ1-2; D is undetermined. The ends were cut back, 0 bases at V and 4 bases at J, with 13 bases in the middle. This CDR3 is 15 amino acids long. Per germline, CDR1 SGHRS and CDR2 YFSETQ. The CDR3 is CASSLAQADAYGYTF. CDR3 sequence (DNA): TGCGCCAGCAGCTTGGCCCAGGCCGACGCCTATGGCTACACCTTC.

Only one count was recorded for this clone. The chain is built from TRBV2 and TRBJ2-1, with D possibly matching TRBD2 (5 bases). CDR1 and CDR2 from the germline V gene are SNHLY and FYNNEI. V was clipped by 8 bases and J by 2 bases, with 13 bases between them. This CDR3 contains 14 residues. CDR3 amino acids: CASAGHHPYNEQFF. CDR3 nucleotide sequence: TGTGCCAGCGCGGGCCATCACCCCTACAATGAGCAGTTCTTC.

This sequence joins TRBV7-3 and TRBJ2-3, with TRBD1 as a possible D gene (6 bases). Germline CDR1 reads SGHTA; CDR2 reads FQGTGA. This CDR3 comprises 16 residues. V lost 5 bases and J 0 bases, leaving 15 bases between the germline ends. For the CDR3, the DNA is TGTGCCAGCAGCCCCTCCGGGACAATGAGCACAGATACGCAGTATTTT. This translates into CASSPSGTMSTDTQYF.

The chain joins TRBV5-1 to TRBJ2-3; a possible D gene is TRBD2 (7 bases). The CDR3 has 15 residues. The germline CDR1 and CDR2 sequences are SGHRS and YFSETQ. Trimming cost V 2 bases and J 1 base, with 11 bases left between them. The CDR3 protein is CASSFGGPRTDTQYF. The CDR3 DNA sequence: TGCGCCAGCAGCTTCGGGGGGCCCCGCACAGATACGCAGTATTTT.

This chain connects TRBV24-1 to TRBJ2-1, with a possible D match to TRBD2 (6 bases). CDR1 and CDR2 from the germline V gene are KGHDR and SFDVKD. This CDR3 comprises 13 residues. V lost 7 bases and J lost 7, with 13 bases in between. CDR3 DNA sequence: TGTGCCACCAGCCGTGGGGGAGGTAATGAGCAGTTCTTC. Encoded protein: CATSRGGGNEQFF.